Sequencing of this T cell receptor beta chain was carried out in a study of regulatory T cells in long-lasting Graves disease. Study-wide results and limits: Among the persistent patients, approximately 2,900 public clonotypes were shared, more than the 966 shared among new patients. Under persistent disease, TRBV28, TRBJ1-2 and TRBJ2-5 were used preferentially.

Arm-PCR with iRepertoire HTBI primers amplified the CDR3 regions for these TCR beta libraries. Via MiXCR, TCRdb re-called the multiplex PCR reads, giving one row per CDR3 protein. The repertoire includes hundreds of thousands of distinct CDR3 sequences, less than 25% of them detected once, and under 9% sits in the top ten. In germline, CDR1 is SQVTM, CDR2 ANQGSEA. The V and J ends lost 4 bases and 6 bases respectively, with 13 bases between them. CDR3 length: 12 amino acids. The time point is: persistent/refractory GD, antithyroid drugs over 5 years with positive TRAb. The TCR library used RNA extracted from PBMCs. Of note for this clonotype: Its cognate antigen is unknown.

The chain links TRBV29-1 to TRBJ2-7; possible D gene TRBD2, 6 bases. Sequences were derived from peripheral blood mononuclear cells (PBMCs), sampled when the disease was refractory, from a patient treated with antithyroid drugs. The source is a female donor with Graves disease. The CDR3 sequence is CSVVTRQAEQYF. As DNA, the CDR3 is TGCAGCGTTGTGACTAGGCAAGCCGAGCAGTACTTC.